The 14 T cell receptor beta chains given below trace back to one sample, sequenced in a study of glioma-infiltrating T cells after dendritic cell vaccination. Regarding time point: after dendritic cell vaccination, including at tumor progression/relapse. The data were produced by immunoSEQ multiplex PCR, yet TCRdb's version contains in-frame clones alone and is incomplete. The sample has 85,000 to 100,000 clones, around 80% seen once. Sequences were derived from blood, sampled after dendritic cell vaccination. These receptors originate from a human donor with glioblastoma.

V usage is TRBV2 and J usage is TRBJ2-7, with D tentatively TRBD1 (5 bases). CDR3 length: 12 amino acids. Germline V gene data show CDR1 as SNHLY and CDR2 as FYNNEI. V lost 3 bases and J lost 3, with 6 bases in between. The CDR3 reads CASSETDYEQYF. CDR3 nucleotides: TGTGCCAGCAGTGAGACAGACTACGAGCAGTACTTC.

The chain combines TRBV6-1 with TRBJ2-3, with TRBD1 identical over 9 bases. Germline loops: CDR1 MNHNS, CDR2 SASEGT. Unmatched junction bases numbered 7, after V lost 0 bases and J lost 3 bases. The CDR3 has 17 residues. Here the CDR3 reads CASSEAHLGQGTDTQYF. CDR3 bases: TGTGCCAGCAGTGAAGCTCACCTCGGACAGGGGACAGATACGCAGTATTTT.

This CDR3 reads CASSQEQDGWELFF. CDR3 sequence (DNA): TGCGCCAGCAGCCAAGAACAGGACGGTTGGGAGCTGTTTTTT. This chain links TRBV4-1 with TRBJ2-2, with D maybe TRBD1 (5 bases). Trimming removed 0 bases at V and 9 bases at J, with 11 bases between. The CDR3 sequence is 14 residues long. CDR1 and CDR2 from the germline V gene are MGHRA and YSYEKL.

The genes are TRBV7-6 and TRBJ1-5; 9 bases line up with TRBD1. Per the germline V gene, CDR1 is SGHVS and CDR2 is FNYEAQ. V shed 1 base and J 4 bases; nucleotides not matched to a gene: 8. The CDR3 covers 17 residues. The CDR3 is CASSLERGTGLNQPQHF. As DNA, the CDR3 is TGTGCCAGCAGCTTAGAACGGGGGACAGGGCTAAATCAGCCCCAGCATTTT.

This clone is a singleton in its sample. The chain has TRBV25-1 and TRBJ2-4; tentative D call: TRBD2 (7 bases). CDR3 length equals 15 residues. The germline CDR1 and CDR2 sequences are MGHDK and SYGVNS. V lost 2 bases and J lost 2, with 10 bases in between. CDR3 sequence reads: CASSERGGTKNIQYF. Here the CDR3 DNA reads TGTGCCAGCAGTGAAAGGGGGGGTACCAAAAACATTCAGTACTTC.

The rearrangement uses TRBV7-2 and TRBJ2-7; 9 bases are shared with TRBD1. Germline V gives CDR1 SGHTA, CDR2 FQGNSA. CDR3 length: 16 amino acids. The junction had 12 bases not matched to a gene; V was cut back by 4 bases and J by 5 bases. CDR3 residues: CASSYRTGQGSHEQYF. In nucleotides, the CDR3 is TGTGCCAGCAGCTACAGGACCGGACAGGGGTCCCACGAGCAGTACTTC.

The V call is TRBV27, the J call TRBJ2-5; 7 positions match TRBD1. This CDR3 is 13 amino acids long. Germline V gives CDR1 MNHEY, CDR2 SMNVEV (reference sequence). Unmatched junction bases numbered 4, after V lost 4 bases and J lost 5 bases. DNA of the CDR3: TGTGCCAGCAGTTACACAGGGGCGGAGACCCAGTACTTC. It specifies CASSYTGAETQYF.

This chain joins TRBV18 and TRBJ2-3; D is unclear. V was clipped by 1 base and J by 4 bases, with 9 bases between them. The germline CDR1 and CDR2 sequences are KGHSH and LQKENI. This CDR3 contains 14 residues. Written as DNA, the CDR3 is TGTGCCAGCTCACCACTCAGCGAAGCAGATACGCAGTATTTT. Translation gives CASSPLSEADTQYF.

The V gene is TRBV9, the J gene TRBJ2-3; D may be TRBD2 (6 bases). V shed 4 bases and J shed 5 bases, with 20 bases lying between them. The CDR3 spans 16 residues. In germline, CDR1 is SGDLS, CDR2 YYNGEE. The DNA of the CDR3 is TGTGCCAGCAGCCCAAATTTGGGAGTAGCGGTAGATACGCAGTATTTT. This gives the protein CASSPNLGVAVDTQYF.

This clone was recorded many times. This sequence joins TRBV7-9 and TRBJ1-6; D gene uncertain. Trimming took 1 base from V and 15 from J, leaving 10 bases between them. The CDR3 covers 12 residues. From germline, CDR1 is SEHNR and CDR2 FQNEAQ (reference sequence). CDR3: CASSLVAGLLHF. The CDR3 DNA sequence: TGTGCCAGCAGCTTAGTAGCCGGCCTCCTCCACTTT.

The chain links TRBV9 to TRBJ1-2, with TRBD1 matching 7 bases. Germline-derived CDR1 and CDR2 are SGDLS and YYNGEE. V lost 3 bases, J lost 1 base, and 6 bases stayed unmatched. This CDR3 is 15 amino acids long. The CDR3 bases are TGTGCCAGCAGCGCGCCCGGGACAGTTAACTATGGCTACACCTTC. Protein sequence: CASSAPGTVNYGYTF.

This chain connects TRBV6-1 to TRBJ1-3; D gene unclear. Germline values: CDR1 MNHNS, CDR2 SASEGT. V dropped 2 bases and J dropped 8 bases, with 13 bases sitting between them. The CDR3 runs to 14 residues. The CDR3 nucleotides read TGTGCCAGCAGTGAAACGGCAGGCGCTGACACCATATATTTT. Amino acid sequence: CASSETAGADTIYF.

This clone was counted a few times. This chain uses TRBV2 with TRBJ2-1; perhaps TRBD1 as D (5 bases). Trimming stripped 10 bases from V and 9 bases from J, with 16 bases between. Germline CDR1 and CDR2: SNHLY and FYNNEI. The CDR3 sequence is 12 residues long. CDR3 residues: CATRVFGREQFF. For the CDR3, the DNA is TGTGCCACCAGGGTGTTCGGTCGTGAGCAGTTCTTC.

This clone appeared a few times. The gene calls are TRBV18 and TRBJ1-3, with D uncertain. The V gene lost 7 bases and the J gene lost 0 bases, with 13 bases spanning the gap. Germline-derived CDR1 and CDR2 are KGHSH and LQKENI. The CDR3 length is 15 residues. The CDR3 loop reads CASCTQPCSGNTIYF. CDR3 sequence (DNA): TGTGCCAGCTGTACACAACCCTGCTCTGGAAACACCATATATTTT.